This entry lists 11 T cell receptor beta chains sequenced from one sample in a study of shared clonotypes between healthy human individuals. Assay: immunoSEQ multiplex PCR; the TCRdb copy retains only in-frame clones and omits some. The data show 950,000 to 1,100,000 clones, about 80% seen once. Sequenced input: memory CD4+ T cells sorted from blood. Subset of the sample: CD45RA-negative fraction. The receptors stem from a man between 18 and 29 years old in good health.

V is TRBV27 and J is TRBJ1-4, with D unclear. Germline V gene sequence: CDR1 MNHEY, CDR2 SMNVEV (reference sequence). Trimming pared 8 bases from V and 3 bases from J, leaving 13 bases between. CDR3 length: 14 residues. The CDR3 is CASRRAAPNEKLFF. In DNA form, the CDR3 reads TGTGCCAGCCGCCGGGCCGCACCTAATGAAAAACTGTTTTTT.

The chain has TRBV6-5 and TRBJ1-2; TRBD1 matches 7 bases. Germline V gene data show CDR1 as MNHEY and CDR2 as SVGAGI. The V gene end was trimmed by 6 bases and the J gene end by 2 bases; junction bases not matched to a gene: 6. The CDR3 length is 14 residues. CDR3 loop: CASRTSTGNYGYTF. The CDR3 DNA reads as TGTGCCAGCAGGACTTCGACAGGGAACTATGGCTACACCTTC.

The chain employs TRBV6-1 and TRBJ1-4; no clear D gene. The CDR3 has 15 amino acids. Trimming cost V 4 bases and J 5 bases, with 14 bases left between them. Germline CDR1 MNHNS, CDR2 SASEGT. CDR3 region: CASSASQTTNEKLFF. Here the CDR3 DNA reads TGTGCCAGCAGTGCCTCACAGACCACGAATGAAAAACTGTTTTTT.

V gene TRBV30 combines with J gene TRBJ2-1, with TRBD2 identical over 7 bases. The CDR3 consists of 16 residues. The J segment lost 5 bases and the V segment lost 4 bases, leaving 14 bases of the junction unmatched. Germline CDR1 GTSNPN, CDR2 SVGIG (reference sequence). DNA of the CDR3: TGTGCCTGGACCAGAACATTGCTAGCGGCAAACAATGAGCAGTTCTTC. Translated, it gives CAWTRTLLAANNEQFF.

The chain is built from TRBV30 and TRBJ2-3; tentative D call: TRBD2 (7 bases). CDR3 length equals 14 residues. The V end lost 0 bases, the J end lost 2 bases, and 9 bases lay between the germline ends. CDR1 and CDR2 (germline): GTSNPN, SVGIG (reference sequence). CDR3 in amino acids: CAWSVGGDTDTQYF. The DNA of the CDR3 is TGTGCCTGGAGTGTAGGGGGGGACACAGATACGCAGTATTTT.

This clone occurred a few times. CDR3 coding DNA: TGCGCCAGCAGCTTGCGCCCAGCGGGGGGCGGAGAGCAGTACTTC. It encodes CASSLRPAGGGEQYF. The chain recombines TRBV5-1 with TRBJ2-7, with 9 bases aligning to TRBD2. CDR1 SGHRS and CDR2 YFSETQ come from the germline V gene. V dropped 1 base and J dropped 7; count of bases not matched to a gene: 9. The CDR3 extends over 15 amino acids.

Many counts were recorded for this clone. Other DNA sequences of this sample code for an identical CDR3. This chain uses TRBV5-1 with TRBJ2-7; D is unresolved. Germline CDR1 reads SGHRS; CDR2 reads YFSETQ. This CDR3 has 12 residues. Trimming pared 1 base from V and 5 bases from J, leaving 7 bases between. In DNA, the CDR3 is TGCGCCAGCAGCTTGAAAGGCCACGAGCAGTACTTC. The encoded protein is CASSLKGHEQYF.

In its sample, this clone was seen a few times. The chain employs TRBV4-3 and TRBJ1-1, with 7 nucleotides matching TRBD1. V was pared by 4 bases and J by 2 bases, with 4 bases of the junction left unmatched. The germline CDR1 and CDR2 sequences are LGHNA and YSLEER. CDR3 length: 14 amino acids. The CDR3 loop is CASSPQGSNTEAFF. CDR3 coding DNA: TGCGCCAGCAGCCCACAGGGGAGCAACACTGAAGCTTTCTTT.

V usage is TRBV11-2 and J usage is TRBJ2-6; possibly TRBD2 for D (5 bases). V lost 0 bases and J lost 2, with 20 bases in between. The CDR3 contains 20 residues. Germline values: CDR1 SGHAT, CDR2 FQNNGV. The CDR3 sequence: CASSLDSIWRLNTGANVLTF. Written as DNA, the CDR3 is TGTGCCAGCAGCTTAGATTCCATCTGGAGACTAAATACTGGGGCCAACGTCCTGACTTTC.

The CDR3 sequence: CASSEVERASSYNSPLHF. The CDR3 DNA follows: TGTGCCAGCAGTGAAGTCGAAAGGGCGAGCTCCTATAATTCACCCCTCCACTTT. The chain carries TRBV6-1 and TRBJ1-6; no firm D call. V was clipped by 1 base and J by 0 bases, with 13 bases between them. In germline, CDR1 is MNHNS, CDR2 SASEGT. The CDR3 length is 18 residues.

The rearrangement links TRBV7-2 to TRBJ1-2; TRBD1 matches 7 bases. The CDR3 is made up of 15 amino acids. The germline V gene has CDR1 SGHTA and CDR2 FQGNSA. Unmatched junction bases numbered 7, after V lost 3 bases and J lost 3 bases. As DNA, the CDR3 is TGTGCCAGCAGCTTGCGGAGGGGGCAAGACTATGGCTACACCTTC. Its protein product is CASSLRRGQDYGYTF.